These 9 T cell receptor beta chains came from one sample sequenced in a study of shared clonotypes between healthy human individuals. Sequencing was performed with immunoSEQ multiplex PCR; in TCRdb, only in-frame clones are kept and a portion is missing. This sample has around 1,100,000 clones, with 77% found just once. What was sequenced was memory CD4+ T cells from PBMCs. Subset given: CD45RA-negative fraction. These TCRs come from a man between 18 and 35 years old in good health. Some clones in this sample may be carry-over from other donors' samples.

This clone was seen a single time. The rearrangement uses TRBV29-1 and TRBJ2-7; TRBD2 aligns across 11 bases. The CDR3 runs 17 residues. V lost 6 bases and J lost 0; bases outside the gene matches: 13. Germline loops: CDR1 SQVTM, CDR2 ANQGSEA. In DNA, the CDR3 is TGCAGCGTCGCCGAGACTAGCGGGAACCTGGGCTCCTACGAGCAGTACTTC. Its protein is CSVAETSGNLGSYEQYF.

The gene calls are TRBV7-9 and TRBJ1-1; a possible D gene is TRBD1 (5 bases). CDR3 length: 18 amino acids. CDR1 SEHNR and CDR2 FQNEAQ come from the germline V gene (reference sequence). Trimming left V 6 bases short and J 1 base short, with 24 bases between. The CDR3 loop reads CASRPIRRGAPPNTEAFF. Written as DNA, the CDR3 is TGTGCCAGCAGACCCATCCGAAGGGGCGCGCCTCCGAACACTGAAGCTTTCTTT. The variable domain in full, with the rest retrieved from reference TRBV7-9 and TRBJ1-1, is DTGVSQNPRHKITKRGQNVTFRCDPISEHNRLYWYRQTLGQGPEFLTYFQNEAQLEKSRLLSDRFSAERPKGSFSTLEIQRTEQGDSAMYLCASRPIRRGAPPNTEAFFGQGTRLTVV.

The chain has TRBV28 and TRBJ1-5; D not certain. The CDR3 contains 14 residues. Trimming took 4 bases from V and 3 from J, leaving 10 bases between them. Germline-derived CDR1 and CDR2 are MDHEN and SYDVKM. The chain's CDR3 is CASSSPWVNQPQHF. The CDR3 DNA sequence: TGTGCCAGCAGTTCGCCGTGGGTCAATCAGCCCCAGCATTTT.

This clone was recorded a few times. The same CDR3 can be traced to other DNA sequences in this sample. The rearrangement uses TRBV7-3 and TRBJ2-2; the D is unclear. The CDR3 consists of 13 residues. Germline assignment: CDR1 SGHTA and CDR2 FQGTGA. V was shortened by 4 bases and J by 5 bases, with 8 bases between the two germline ends. The CDR3 DNA follows: TGTGCCAGCAGCTCTACAGCGACCGGGGAGCTGTTTTTT. It is translated as CASSSTATGELFF.

This clone has only a few counts. This chain joins TRBV4-1 and TRBJ1-4; perhaps TRBD1 as D (5 bases). Germline CDR1 reads MGHRA; CDR2 reads YSYEKL. The CDR3 has 17 residues. V was pared by 4 bases and J by 2 bases, with 17 bases between. The CDR3 loop is CASSLTIVRGTNEKLFF. The CDR3 DNA reads TGCGCCAGCAGCCTCACGATCGTGCGGGGGACTAATGAAAAACTGTTTTTT.

A note on this clone: A single base is all that separates this from a far larger clone, so a read error is likely. The chain combines TRBV5-6 with TRBJ1-4, with D tentatively TRBD1 (5 bases). The V gene's germline CDR1 is SGHDT and CDR2 YYEEEE. CDR3 length: 14 residues. The CDR3 sequence is CASSLGGDGEKLVF. The CDR3 bases are TGTGCCAGCAGCCTGGGGGGAGATGGTGAAAAACTGGTTTTT.

The gene calls are TRBV5-3 and TRBJ1-4; D unresolved. TRBV5-3 is assigned to the ORF class and has an uncertain function. The CDR3 covers 15 residues. The V and J ends lost 2 bases and 7 bases respectively, with 15 bases between them. The CDR3 coding sequence is TGTGCCAGAAGCTTTCCTGGGCGGGGAGTTGAAAAACTGTTTTTT. Translation: CARSFPGRGVEKLFF.

This clone was recorded once. The chain is built from TRBV7-2 and TRBJ1-2; 8 positions agree with TRBD1. The germline V gene has CDR1 SGHTA and CDR2 FQGNSA. The CDR3 loop spans 15 amino acids. J lost 7 bases, V lost 5 bases, and 12 bases had no gene match. This chain's CDR3 is CASSPQQGARGGYTF. The CDR3 bases are TGTGCCAGCAGCCCCCAGCAGGGGGCGCGTGGTGGCTACACCTTC. The full variable domain, in which reference TRBV7-2 and TRBJ1-2 provide the parts outside the CDR3, is GAGVSQSPSNKVTEKGKDVELRCDPISGHTALYWYRQSLGQGLEFLIYFQGNSAPDKSGLPSDRFSAERTGGSVSTLTIQRTQQEDSAVYLCASSPQQGARGGYTFGSGTRLTVV.

Turning to this clone: The identical CDR3 is also encoded by other nucleotide sequences in the sample. The chain couples TRBV9 to TRBJ2-5; maybe TRBD2 (5 bases). CDR3 length equals 15 residues. V was cut by 0 bases and J by 0 bases, with 9 bases left in between. From germline, CDR1 is SGDLS and CDR2 YYNGEE. This CDR3 reads CASSVGAGNQETQYF. The CDR3 DNA sequence: TGTGCCAGCAGCGTAGGGGCCGGGAACCAAGAGACCCAGTACTTC.